Listed below are T cell receptor beta chains from one sample, sequenced in a study of OX40 agonist ivuxolimab in advanced cancers. Repertoires were generated with immunoSEQ multiplex PCR, while TCRdb's copy carries only in-frame clones and drops some. This table holds around 73,000 clones, 70% to 90% found once. The sequencing here drew on CD4+ or CD8+ T cells sorted from blood, taken in a trial of the OX40 agonist ivuxolimab. The receptors here all came from an adult with an advanced solid tumor such as melanoma, head and neck, liver or kidney cancer. Each CDR3 is given with its conserved first and last residue. The order of the fields is J gene, CDR3 length, V gene, CDR3 protein.

j_gene: TRBJ1-5
len: 14
v_gene: TRBV14
CDR3aa: CASSPTGSNQPQHF

j_gene: TRBJ2-7
len: 15
v_gene: TRBV6-5
CDR3aa: CASSYRVAGAYEQYF

j_gene: TRBJ1-1
len: 15
v_gene: TRBV19
CDR3aa: CASTQLTGQNTEAFF

j_gene: TRBJ2-2
len: 13
v_gene: TRBV23-1
CDR3aa: CASSQSSAGELFF

j_gene: TRBJ2-7
len: 17
v_gene: TRBV5-5
CDR3aa: CASSLASAAGAIYEQYF

j_gene: TRBJ2-1
len: 21
v_gene: TRBV4-1
CDR3aa: CASSQPRGLAGVKGSYNEQFF

j_gene: TRBJ1-5
len: 15
v_gene: TRBV6-1
CDR3aa: CASSEALSYNQPQHF

j_gene: TRBJ2-5
len: 14
v_gene: TRBV28
CDR3aa: CASSLWAGPETQYF

j_gene: TRBJ1-1
len: 14
v_gene: TRBV9
CDR3aa: CASSVGWMNTEAFF

j_gene: TRBJ2-3
len: 13
v_gene: TRBV19
CDR3aa: CASSDSYPDTQYF

j_gene: TRBJ2-2
len: 13
v_gene: TRBV23-1
CDR3aa: CASSQSSSGELFF

j_gene: TRBJ1-2
len: 15
v_gene: TRBV11-1
CDR3aa: CASSLLETAHYGYTF

j_gene: TRBJ2-1
len: 11
v_gene: TRBV5-1
CDR3aa: CASSEGGEQFF

j_gene: TRBJ1-1
len: 13
v_gene: TRBV5-4
CDR3aa: CASSSTENTEAFF

j_gene: TRBJ2-7
len: 17
v_gene: TRBV4-1
CDR3aa: CASSQVGDRGRTHEQYF

j_gene: TRBJ2-4
len: 15
v_gene: TRBV6-6
CDR3aa: CASSSTGLAKNIQYF

j_gene: TRBJ2-1
len: 16
v_gene: TRBV5-4
CDR3aa: CASSPLVEYFYNEQFF

j_gene: TRBJ1-5
len: 13
v_gene: TRBV6-4
CDR3aa: CASSARGGQPQHF

j_gene: TRBJ1-1
len: 14
v_gene: TRBV6-4
CDR3aa: CASSDEGGGTEAFF

j_gene: TRBJ1-1
len: 13
v_gene: TRBV7-3
CDR3aa: CASSLEENTEAFF

j_gene: TRBJ1-2
len: 13
v_gene: TRBV5-1
CDR3aa: CASSLAVNYGYTF

j_gene: TRBJ1-4
len: 12
v_gene: TRBV30
CDR3aa: CAWSATNEKLFF

j_gene: TRBJ1-1
len: 15
v_gene: TRBV19
CDR3aa: CASRETGGAGTEAFF

j_gene: TRBJ2-7
len: 15
v_gene: TRBV6-1
CDR3aa: CASSEQASEVYEQYF

j_gene: TRBJ2-7
len: 15
v_gene: TRBV9
CDR3aa: CASSTHGQRDYEQYF